This passage covers 26 T cell receptor beta chains from one sample sequenced in a study of graft-versus-host responses after intestinal transplantation. The data were produced by immunoSEQ multiplex PCR, yet TCRdb's version contains in-frame clones alone and is incomplete. This table holds 75,000 to 90,000 clones, roughly nine tenths found once. Antigens of these TCRs are unknown. Sample: unstimulated CD4+ T cells sorted from spleen or lymph node cells, taken before intestinal transplant. The receptors come from a human donor who received an intestinal transplant.

The gene calls are TRBV29-1 and TRBJ2-7; D unresolved. Trimming took 4 bases from V and 0 from J, leaving 4 bases between them. The CDR3 contains 11 residues. Germline lookup yields CDR1 SQVTM and CDR2 ANQGSEA. CDR3 sequence reads: CSVVISYEQYF. The CDR3 coding sequence is TGCAGCGTTGTCATCTCCTACGAGCAGTACTTC.

The chain recombines TRBV5-8 with TRBJ1-1; tentatively, D is TRBD1 (6 bases). There are 15 residues in the CDR3. Germline V CDR1 and CDR2: SGHTS, YDEGEE. The V gene lost 0 bases and the J gene lost 10 bases, with 19 bases spanning the gap. The CDR3 sequence: CASSLVLGGEVGAFF. The CDR3, as DNA: TGTGCCAGCAGCTTGGTGCTAGGGGGGGAGGTTGGAGCTTTCTTT.

The chain carries TRBV6-1 and TRBJ1-6; D unresolved. V was pared by 0 bases and J by 10 bases, with 10 bases between. Per the germline V gene, CDR1 is MNHNS and CDR2 is SASEGT. CDR3 size: 14 residues. The CDR3: CASSEAREGSPLHF. The CDR3 DNA reads TGTGCCAGCAGTGAAGCGCGGGAGGGCTCACCCCTCCACTTT.

This clone was found a few times. The gene calls are TRBV6-4 and TRBJ2-3; D is unresolved. V lost 0 bases, J lost 2 bases, and 21 bases lay in between. The CDR3 runs to 19 residues. The germline gives CDR1 MRHNA, CDR2 SNTAGT. The CDR3 here is CASSDSYFRFLSITDTQYF. As DNA, the CDR3 is TGTGCCAGCAGTGACTCGTATTTCCGGTTCCTCTCTATCACAGATACGCAGTATTTT.

The chain uses TRBV5-4 and TRBJ2-1; 8 positions agree with TRBD2. CDR3 length: 14 residues. V dropped 2 bases and J dropped 7; count of bases not matched to a gene: 5. In germline, CDR1 is SGHNT, CDR2 YYREEE (reference sequence). CDR3 region: CASSFGAGANEQFF. CDR3 coding DNA: TGTGCCAGCAGCTTTGGAGCGGGAGCGAATGAGCAGTTCTTC.

The V and J genes are TRBV27 and TRBJ1-4; 7 positions match TRBD1. This CDR3 has 15 residues. CDR1 and CDR2 from the germline V gene are MNHEY and SMNVEV (reference sequence). After removal of 4 bases from V and 3 bases from J, the junction contained 5 bases not matched to a gene. The CDR3 nucleotides are TGTGCCAGCAGTTCGCCGGGACAGCCTAATGAAAAACTGTTTTTT. Translated: CASSSPGQPNEKLFF.

The V gene is TRBV5-4, the J gene TRBJ2-5, with a tentative D call TRBD2 (7 bases). The CDR3 consists of 15 residues. With 5 bases removed from V and 4 bases from J, the gap between germline ends came to 18 bases. Germline loops: CDR1 SGHNT, CDR2 YYREEE (reference sequence). The CDR3 sequence: CASSPSGGAVETQYF. The CDR3 nucleotides read TGTGCCAGCAGTCCTTCTGGGGGGGCCGTAGAGACCCAGTACTTC.

The V and J genes are TRBV10-3 and TRBJ2-3; 8 nucleotides align to TRBD2. Trimming took 6 bases from V and 5 from J; bases not matched to a gene: 7. The CDR3 is made up of 14 amino acids. Germline-derived CDR1 and CDR2 are ENHRY and SYGVKD. CDR3 loop: CAIRADRGGDTQYF. The CDR3 DNA sequence: TGTGCCATCAGGGCTGACCGGGGGGGAGATACGCAGTATTTT.

V and J are TRBV7-9 and TRBJ1-2; a weak D match, TRBD1 (5 bases). Germline assignment: CDR1 SEHNR and CDR2 FQNEAQ (reference sequence). This CDR3 has 14 amino acids. V was pared by 5 bases and J by 4 bases, with 14 bases between. The DNA for the CDR3 is TGTGCCAGCAGCAATAGCGGGGGTTTCTATGGCTACACCTTC. Protein sequence: CASSNSGGFYGYTF.

J is TRBJ1-6 and V is TRBV27; a weak D match, TRBD1 (5 bases). The CDR3 consists of 18 residues. Germline values: CDR1 MNHEY, CDR2 SMNVEV (reference sequence). Trimming left V 2 bases short and J 3 bases short, with 17 bases between. CDR3 amino acids: CASSLIPLRAGYNSPLHF. The CDR3 nucleotides are TGTGCCAGCAGTTTAATCCCCCTCAGGGCAGGCTATAATTCACCCCTCCACTTT.

The chain joins TRBV30 to TRBJ1-2; D may be TRBD1 (5 bases). This CDR3 spans 13 amino acids. The germline gives CDR1 GTSNPN, CDR2 SVGIG (reference sequence). V lost 3 bases and J lost 4, with 12 bases in between. CDR3 region: CAWRARQLYGYTF. As DNA, the CDR3 is TGTGCCTGGAGAGCGCGACAGCTCTATGGCTACACCTTC. The variable domain in full, with the rest retrieved from reference TRBV30 and TRBJ1-2, is SQTIHQWPATLVQPVGSPLSLECTVEGTSNPNLYWYRQAAGRGLQLLFYSVGIGQISSEVPQNLSASRPQDRQFILSSKKLLLSDSGFYLCAWRARQLYGYTFGSGTRLTVV.

This sequence joins TRBV5-1 and TRBJ2-5; 7 bases agree with TRBD1. The V gene's germline CDR1 is SGHRS and CDR2 YFSETQ. This CDR3 is 14 amino acids long. V trimming: 0 bases; J trimming: 1 base; junction bases outside the gene matches: 0. The DNA for the CDR3 is TGCGCCAGCAGCTTGGGACAGGGCCAAGAGACCCAGTACTTC. Protein: CASSLGQGQETQYF.

This chain connects TRBV27 to TRBJ2-7, with D perhaps TRBD1 (6 bases). Per germline, CDR1 MNHEY and CDR2 SMNVEV (reference sequence). This CDR3 is built from 13 residues. V gave up 5 bases and J gave up 6 bases, with 14 bases separating them. This CDR3 is CASSLTGGSEQYF. CDR3 bases: TGTGCCAGCAGTCTGACAGGCGGGTCCGAGCAGTACTTC.

J is TRBJ1-2 and V is TRBV28, with 9 nucleotides matching TRBD1. Trimming took 6 bases from V and 8 from J; bases not matched to a gene: 16. Per the germline V gene, CDR1 is MDHEN and CDR2 is SYDVKM. The CDR3 sequence is 16 residues long. The CDR3 here is CASSARGGTGSGGYTF. Here the CDR3 DNA reads TGTGCCAGCAGCGCTAGGGGGGGGACAGGGAGCGGCGGCTACACCTTC.

V is TRBV28 and J is TRBJ2-5; the D gene is possibly TRBD1 (5 bases). Germline V gene sequence: CDR1 MDHEN, CDR2 SYDVKM. Trimming removed 6 bases from V and 5 bases from J, with 22 bases in between. This CDR3 has 16 amino acids. The CDR3 reads CASRGVLGVILETQYF. CDR3 coding DNA: TGTGCCAGCAGAGGGGTTCTAGGAGTAATTCTTGAGACCCAGTACTTC.

This clone appeared once. The chain has TRBV6-5 and TRBJ1-1; 7 nucleotides match TRBD1. The germline CDR1 and CDR2 sequences are MNHEY and SVGAGI. The length of the CDR3 is 13 residues. With 4 bases clipped from V and 1 base from J, the junction kept 0 bases outside the gene matches. The CDR3 reads CASSSGGNTEAFF. The CDR3 coding sequence is TGTGCCAGCAGTTCAGGGGGGAACACTGAAGCTTTCTTT.

The V call is TRBV10-3, the J call TRBJ1-1; TRBD1 aligns across 10 bases. CDR1 is ENHRY and CDR2 is SYGVKD in the germline V gene. J lost 6 bases, V lost 10 bases, and 5 bases had no gene match. The CDR3 contains 12 residues. CDR3 nucleotide sequence: TGTGCCACTCTGGGACAGGGGTCTGAAGCTTTCTTT. As protein: CATLGQGSEAFF.

The rearrangement joins TRBV6-5 to TRBJ2-7, with 8 bases fitting TRBD1. Germline values: CDR1 MNHEY, CDR2 SVGAGI. The J segment lost 4 bases and the V segment lost 10 bases, leaving 3 bases of the junction unmatched. This CDR3 is 11 amino acids long. CDR3 DNA sequence: TGTGCCACTCAGGGGGCGTACGAGCAGTACTTC. It specifies CATQGAYEQYF.

The chain is built from TRBV5-1 and TRBJ2-7; 7 bases match TRBD2. Trimming at V came to 4 bases and at J to 3 bases, leaving 7 bases not matched to a gene. Germline CDR1 SGHRS, CDR2 YFSETQ. This CDR3 is built from 14 residues. The CDR3 DNA sequence: TGCGCCAGCAGCCCCGGGGGGACTAACTACGAGCAGTACTTC. Protein sequence: CASSPGGTNYEQYF.

This chain joins TRBV6-6 and TRBJ2-1; TRBD1 agrees at 10 bases. Trimming cost V 2 bases and J 10 bases; bases outside gene matches: 5. From germline, CDR1 is MNHNY and CDR2 SVGAGI (reference sequence). There are 14 residues in the CDR3. The CDR3 loop is CASSYGTGVREQFF. The CDR3 DNA sequence: TGTGCCAGCAGTTACGGGACAGGGGTTCGGGAGCAGTTCTTC.

The rearrangement links TRBV28 to TRBJ2-5; 9 bases are shared with TRBD1. The germline CDR1 and CDR2 sequences are MDHEN and SYDVKM. V was pared by 5 bases and J by 4 bases, with 14 bases of the junction left unmatched. This CDR3 spans 17 amino acids. CDR3 loop: CASSTGLTGGGGETQYF. For the CDR3, the DNA is TGTGCCAGCAGTACGGGGCTAACAGGGGGCGGCGGAGAGACCCAGTACTTC.

The chain combines TRBV2 with TRBJ2-7; 8 bases match TRBD1. V was clipped by 5 bases and J by 4 bases; unmatched bases: 10. This CDR3 region has 15 residues. Per the germline V gene, CDR1 is SNHLY and CDR2 is FYNNEI. The CDR3 here is CASSRGQGFGYEQYF. CDR3 sequence (DNA): TGTGCCAGCAGTAGAGGACAGGGCTTTGGGTACGAGCAGTACTTC.

The chain links TRBV27 to TRBJ2-7, with D unclear. Trimming took off 6 bases at V and 5 bases at J, with 20 bases between the two ends. CDR3 length equals 15 residues. Germline assignment: CDR1 MNHEY and CDR2 SMNVEV (reference sequence). Here the CDR3 DNA reads TGTGCCAGCAGCTTAGCCCGAGATGTTCCCCACGAGCAGTACTTC. It yields the protein CASSLARDVPHEQYF.

A note on this clone: At one end, the junction sequence differs from germline, possibly due to a read error. The chain joins TRBV14 to TRBJ1-3, with D hard to call. The length of the CDR3 is 9 residues. Germline-derived CDR1 and CDR2 are SGHDN and FVKESK. The CDR3, as DNA: TGTGCCAGGCTAGAGTGGGTCAATTTT. Its translation: CARLEWVNF.

This sequence joins TRBV30 and TRBJ2-7; the match to TRBD2 covers 14 bases. The CDR3 has 18 amino acids. Germline CDR1 and CDR2: GTSNPN and SVGIG (reference sequence). Trimming removed 1 base from V and 6 bases from J; junction bases left unmatched: 14. CDR3 loop: CAWSEEWTSGGSVREQYF. CDR3 coding DNA: TGTGCCTGGAGTGAGGAGTGGACTAGCGGGGGGTCTGTCCGCGAGCAGTACTTC.

This clone was seen only once. V usage is TRBV6-1 and J usage is TRBJ1-5; D may be TRBD1 (6 bases). The V and J ends lost 2 bases and 7 bases respectively, with 12 bases between them. The CDR3 covers 14 residues. Per germline, CDR1 MNHNS and CDR2 SASEGT. The CDR3 DNA sequence: TGTGCCAGCAGTGAAAGGGGGGGGAGCCAGCCCCAGCATTTT. Protein: CASSERGGSQPQHF.